Given below is one TCR beta chain in context. The entry originates in a study of blood T cells in healthy people across ages. Primers used in a second PCR of roughly 7 to 11 cycles were a sample-barcoded 5' primer and a J-beta primer mix. One entry per CDR3 protein, called by TCRdb with MiXCR from the 5' RACE reads. Among under 1 million distinct CDR3 sequences listed, under 55% were seen once. Trimming left V 9 bases short and J 6 bases short, with 18 bases between. This CDR3 contains 13 residues. V is TRBV12-3 or TRBV12-4 and J is TRBJ2-7, with D possibly called TRBD1 or TRBD2 (7 bases each). Sequencing was carried out using blood. This clonotype originated in a man between 60 and 75 years old in good health. CDR3 nucleotide sequence: TGTGCCAGTACACCGGGACAGCGGGGCGAGCAGTACTTC. It codes for CASTPGQRGEQYF.